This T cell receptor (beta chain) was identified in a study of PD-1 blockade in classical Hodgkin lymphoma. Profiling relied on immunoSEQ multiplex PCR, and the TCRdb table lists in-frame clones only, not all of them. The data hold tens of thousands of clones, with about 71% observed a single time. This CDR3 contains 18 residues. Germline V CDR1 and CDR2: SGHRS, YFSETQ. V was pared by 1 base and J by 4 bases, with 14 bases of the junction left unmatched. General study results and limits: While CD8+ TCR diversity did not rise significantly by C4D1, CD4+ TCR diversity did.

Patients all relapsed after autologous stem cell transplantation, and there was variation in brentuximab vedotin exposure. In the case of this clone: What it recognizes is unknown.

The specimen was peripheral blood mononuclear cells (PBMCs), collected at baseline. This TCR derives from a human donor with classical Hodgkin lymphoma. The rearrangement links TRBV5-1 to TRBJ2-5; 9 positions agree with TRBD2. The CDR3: CASSLWFSGSSIGETQYF. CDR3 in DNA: TGCGCCAGCAGCTTGTGGTTTAGCGGGAGTTCGATTGGAGAGACCCAGTACTTC.